This T cell receptor beta chain was sequenced for a study of blood T cell repertoires in COVID-19. Across the study: Both acute and convalescent COVID-19 samples were obtained from the United States, Italy and Spain. PBMCs, B-cell-depleted T cells, or T cells provided the cDNA or gDNA that made up the material.

As processed by the authors: Estimation of nucleated cell counts was performed using reference gene primer amplification. Repertoires were generated with immunoSEQ multiplex PCR, while TCRdb's copy carries only in-frame clones and drops some. V, J and clone size reflect that table, while D and trimming were determined from the DNA. Of 160,000 or so clones detected, around three quarters appear once; the ten largest clones hold 6.5% to 7%. V lost 1 base to trimming and J lost 7 bases, with 14 bases between them. Per the germline V gene, CDR1 is SGHDT and CDR2 is YYEEEE. The CDR3 extends over 14 amino acids.

The V gene is TRBV5-6, the J gene TRBJ1-2, with TRBD1 as a possible D gene (5 bases). This clonotype was obtained from a man between 65 and 85 years old with active or convalescent COVID-19. The sequenced sample consisted of peripheral blood. The CDR3 here is CASSLRQGQGGYTF. CDR3 DNA: TGTGCCAGCAGCTTGAGGCAGGGCCAGGGTGGCTACACCTTC.